This T cell receptor (beta chain) was identified during a study of blood T cells in healthy people across ages. The overall study: In model experiments, template switching was able to capture about one barcoded beta molecule for every two T cells that were present. Study observations and caveats: Shifts in expanded clonotypes may have been confounded by donor CMV status, which was unknown.

As for this clonotype: The antigen remains undetermined.

In terms of origin and age, donors were healthy Caucasian individuals from Russia aged about 6 to 90. Donors each provided about 9.5 milliliters of peripheral blood. A J-beta primer mix and a sample-barcoded 5' primer were used in a second PCR of roughly 7 to 12 cycles. TCRdb itself ran the 5' RACE reads through MiXCR, one entry per CDR3 protein. The data show 550,000 to 750,000 distinct CDR3 sequences, roughly 20% seen once. The CDR3 runs 16 residues. The germline V gene has CDR1 ENHRY and CDR2 SYGVKD. V dropped 0 bases and J dropped 7; count of bases not matched to a gene: 8. This sequence originates from a man in his sixties or seventies in good health. Sequenced input: blood. The chain employs TRBV10-3 and TRBJ2-5; TRBD2 matches 10 bases. The DNA for the CDR3 is TGTGCCATCAGTGAGTCGGTAGCGGGAGGATTTGTGACCCAGTACTTC. It yields the protein CAISESVAGGFVTQYF.